One and the same sample provided the 21 T cell receptor beta chains below, sequenced in a study of T-cell reconstitution after alpha-beta-depleted transplantation in children. As it was prepared, the TCRbeta library received unique molecular identifiers. From the PCR reads, TCRdb called clonotypes with MiXCR, one entry per CDR3 protein. The sample contains a few hundred thousand distinct CDR3 sequences, 27% of which appear only once. Sample: PBMCs, taken before TCRalphabeta/CD19-depleted stem cell transplant. These receptors were obtained from a boy younger than two with Wiskott-Aldrich syndrome, due to receive a stem cell transplant.

This clonotype was seen only a few times. The chain uses TRBV5-1 and TRBJ2-1; D is uncertain. There are 12 residues in the CDR3. Between the trimmed V and J ends, which lost 5 bases and 8 bases, there was a span of 11 bases. Germline CDR1 reads SGHRS; CDR2 reads YFSETQ. CDR3 loop: CASSWKGDEQFF. As DNA, the CDR3 is TGCGCCAGCAGTTGGAAGGGCGATGAGCAGTTCTTC.

The rearrangement links TRBV11-2 to TRBJ2-3, with TRBD1 identical over 9 bases. The germline V gene has CDR1 SGHAT and CDR2 FQNNGV. Germline trimming cut 5 bases from V and 7 bases from J; bases unmatched to any gene: 4. This CDR3 region has 13 residues. The CDR3, as DNA: TGTGCCAGCAGCGGGACAGGGCTGAATACGCAGTATTTT. As protein: CASSGTGLNTQYF.

This rearrangement joins TRBV5-5 to TRBJ2-2, with TRBD1 matching 7 bases. V lost 5 bases, J lost 6 bases, and 7 bases stayed unmatched. There are 14 residues in the CDR3. Germline lookup yields CDR1 SGHKS and CDR2 YYEKEE (reference sequence). The CDR3 DNA is TGTGCCAGCAGACCAGACAGGGTGGCCGGGGAGCTGTTTTTT. It specifies CASRPDRVAGELFF.

Worth noting for this clonotype: One junction end disagrees with the germline gene, perhaps due to a read error. The chain combines TRBV19 with TRBJ2-1, with D unresolved. The CDR3 has 15 amino acids. Germline-derived CDR1 and CDR2 are LNHDA and SQIVND (reference sequence). This CDR3 is CASSIGGVWSDDQFF. DNA of the CDR3: TGTGCCAGTAGTATCGGTGGGGTTTGGAGCGATGATCAGTTCTTC. The full variable domain, rest sourced from reference TRBV19 and TRBJ2-1, is DGGITQSPKYLFRKEGQNVTLSCEQNLNHDAMYWYRQDPGQGLRLIYYSQIVNDFQKGDIAEGYSVSREKKESFPLTVTSAQKNPTAFYLCASSIGGVWSDDQFFGPGTRLTVL.

This clonotype showed up just a few times. The chain carries TRBV4-1 and TRBJ2-4; 10 nucleotides align to TRBD2. CDR1 is MGHRA, CDR2 YSYEKL, per germline. The V gene end was trimmed by 0 bases and the J gene end by 5 bases; junction bases not matched to a gene: 13. This CDR3 region has 19 residues. The CDR3 region has the DNA TGCGCCAGCAGCCAAGATTTACCGAGCTCTAGCGGGAGACAAAACATTCAGTACTTC. Its protein product is CASSQDLPSSSGRQNIQYF.

This sequence joins TRBV5-1 and TRBJ2-4, with TRBD1 identical over 7 bases. The CDR3 spans 17 residues. Unmatched junction bases numbered 9, after V lost 0 bases and J lost 3 bases. Looked up from germline, CDR1 is SGHRS and CDR2 is YFSETQ. The CDR3 sequence is CASSLGPRQGLKNIQYF. In DNA, the CDR3 is TGCGCCAGCAGCTTGGGCCCTAGACAGGGTCTCAAAAACATTCAGTACTTC.

This clonotype turned up a few times. V usage is TRBV20-1 and J usage is TRBJ2-6; D assignment may be TRBD1 or TRBD2 (5 bases each). Germline V lookup: CDR1 DFQATT, CDR2 SNEGSKA (reference sequence). Between the trimmed V and J ends, which lost 3 bases and 0 bases, there was a span of 9 bases. The CDR3 contains 15 residues. CDR3 coding DNA: TGCAGTGCTAGGAGGGACCCCTCTGGGGCCAACGTCCTGACTTTC. This encodes CSARRDPSGANVLTF.

This clonotype appeared a few times. CDR3 sequence reads: CATSRDFARVGEELFF. CDR3 DNA sequence: TGTGCCACCAGCAGAGATTTCGCGAGGGTAGGGGAGGAGCTGTTTTTT. The rearrangement joins TRBV15 to TRBJ2-2; D may match TRBD1 or TRBD2 (5 bases each). This CDR3 region has 16 residues. In germline, CDR1 is LNHNV, CDR2 YYDKDF (reference sequence). Trimming stripped 0 bases from V and 10 bases from J, with 18 bases between.

This clonotype was counted a single time. The rearrangement uses TRBV19 and TRBJ2-7; TRBD2 might be the D (5 bases). CDR1 and CDR2 from the germline V gene are LNHDA and SQIVND (reference sequence). V gave up 3 bases and J gave up 1 base, with 7 bases separating them. This CDR3 comprises 13 residues. The CDR3 is CASSIRTSYEQYF. The CDR3 region has the DNA TGTGCCAGTAGTATCAGGACTTCCTACGAGCAGTACTTC.

In this sample, this clonotype turned up a few times. The V call is TRBV6-4, the J call TRBJ2-3; D possibly matches TRBD1 or TRBD2 (5 bases each). V shed 3 bases and J shed 2 bases, with 12 bases lying between them. The germline V gene has CDR1 MRHNA and CDR2 SNTAGT. The CDR3 has 15 amino acids. The CDR3 sequence is CASSERGVDTDTQYF. CDR3 nucleotides: TGTGCCAGCAGTGAACGAGGGGTGGACACAGATACGCAGTATTTT.

This chain uses TRBV20-1 with TRBJ1-5, with D perhaps matching TRBD1 (6 bases). This CDR3 region has 13 residues. Germline V gives CDR1 DFQATT, CDR2 SNEGSKA (reference sequence). The chain's CDR3 is CTTGPQSNQPQHF. The CDR3 nucleotides read TGCACTACAGGGCCCCAAAGCAATCAGCCCCAGCATTTT.

This chain uses TRBV29-1 with TRBJ1-4, with D possibly being TRBD1 (5 bases). This CDR3 contains 12 residues. Germline lookup yields CDR1 SQVTM and CDR2 ANQGSEA. Trimming shortened V by 5 bases and J by 14 bases, and 18 bases separated the two germline ends. CDR3 bases: TGCAGCGTTAAGGAGGGTCGGGGGGGGCTGTTTTTT. Its translation is CSVKEGRGGLFF.

This clonotype appeared a few times. V usage is TRBV28 and J usage is TRBJ1-2, with 7 bases that match TRBD1. CDR1 and CDR2 from the germline V gene are MDHEN and SYDVKM. CDR3 length: 14 residues. Unmatched junction bases numbered 15, after V lost 10 bases and J lost 7 bases. The CDR3 bases are TGTGCCATCTGTTCCGCACAGGGGTTTCGTGGCTACACCTTC. Translation gives CAICSAQGFRGYTF.

The chain carries TRBV20-1 and TRBJ1-2; D is possibly TRBD1 (6 bases). CDR3 size: 14 residues. The germline V gene encodes CDR1 DFQATT and CDR2 SNEGSKA (reference sequence). The CDR3 sequence: CSSVGGAGSYGYTF. DNA for the CDR3: TGCAGCTCGGTCGGGGGCGCAGGTTCCTATGGCTACACCTTC.

In its sample, this clonotype was seen a few times. CDR3 loop: CAISVLAGITDTQYF. CDR3 DNA: TGTGCCATCAGCGTACTAGCGGGGATCACAGATACGCAGTATTTT. The chain employs TRBV10-3 and TRBJ2-3, with 10 bases fitting TRBD2. Looked up from germline, CDR1 is ENHRY and CDR2 is SYGVKD. J was trimmed by 2 bases and V by 6 bases; bases with no gene match: 5. This CDR3 contains 15 residues.

A few counts support this clonotype. This rearrangement joins TRBV5-5 to TRBJ1-1; D is unresolved. With 2 bases removed from V and 5 bases from J, the gap between germline ends came to 16 bases. The length of the CDR3 is 15 residues. Germline V gene lookup returns CDR1 SGHKS and CDR2 YYEKEE (reference sequence). CDR3 bases: TGTGCCAGCAGCTTTATGGATCCGGCCGGTACTGAAGCTTTCTTT. This translates into CASSFMDPAGTEAFF.

J is TRBJ2-3 and V is TRBV4-1; D may be TRBD1 (5 bases). Germline V gene data show CDR1 as MGHRA and CDR2 as YSYEKL. This CDR3 is 14 amino acids long. V lost 1 base, J lost 5 bases, and 10 bases lay in between. The CDR3 nucleotides read TGCGCCAGCAGCCAAGGCCAGGGTATAGATACGCAGTATTTT. It codes for CASSQGQGIDTQYF.

This clonotype was seen only a few times. The chain links TRBV3-1 to TRBJ1-4; 7 bases map to TRBD1. The CDR3 covers 15 residues. Germline V gene sequence: CDR1 LGHDT, CDR2 YNNKEL (reference sequence). V gave up 1 base and J gave up 1 base; unmatched junction bases: 0. CDR3 nucleotides: TGTGCCAGCAGCCAAGGGGACAGAACTAATGAAAAACTGTTTTTT. Its protein is CASSQGDRTNEKLFF.

This clonotype was seen only a few times. This chain connects TRBV12-3 or TRBV12-4 to TRBJ2-3, with D possibly TRBD2 on 5 matching bases. The CDR3 has 12 amino acids. V lost 5 bases and J 6 bases, leaving 9 bases between the germline ends. The CDR3 loop is CASSDRRDTQYF. As DNA, the CDR3 is TGTGCCAGCAGTGATAGGAGGGATACGCAGTATTTT.

This clonotype was observed a few times. This rearrangement joins TRBV27 to TRBJ1-2; TRBD1 matches at 7 bases. Germline V gives CDR1 MNHEY, CDR2 SMNVEV (reference sequence). Germline trimming cut 5 bases from V and 3 bases from J; bases unmatched to any gene: 6. The CDR3 runs to 14 residues. The CDR3 region is CASSPRDSDYGYTF. The DNA for the CDR3 is TGTGCCAGCAGTCCAAGGGACAGCGACTATGGCTACACCTTC.

The chain is built from TRBV6-2 or TRBV6-3 and TRBJ2-1; no firm D call. Germline V lookup: CDR1 MNHEY, CDR2 SVGEGT. Trimming left V 5 bases short and J 4 bases short, with 12 bases between. The CDR3 has 14 amino acids. The CDR3 protein is CASSRLDDYNEQFF. The CDR3 nucleotides read TGTGCCAGCAGTCGCCTGGACGATTACAATGAGCAGTTCTTC.